These 31 T cell receptor beta chains originate from one sample sequenced in a study of regulatory T cells in long-lasting Graves disease. Building the TCR beta libraries relied on iRepertoire HTBI primers, and CDR3 regions underwent Arm-PCR. TCRdb reprocessed the multiplex PCR reads with MiXCR, giving one entry per CDR3 protein. This table holds a few hundred thousand distinct CDR3 sequences, roughly a fifth found once. Time point in this sample: persistent/refractory GD, antithyroid drugs over 5 years with positive TRAb. RNA isolated from PBMCs was used to make the TCR library. Source: peripheral blood mononuclear cells (PBMCs), taken when the disease was refractory, from a patient treated with antithyroid drugs. Receptors were obtained from a female donor with Graves disease.

This clonotype occurred a few times. The chain combines TRBV2 with TRBJ1-1, with D maybe TRBD1 (6 bases). Germline V lookup: CDR1 SNHLY, CDR2 FYNNEI. Deletions cut 7 bases from V and 3 bases from J, with 21 bases between. This CDR3 has 16 amino acids. CDR3 DNA: TGTGCCAGCAAATTGACAGGCCATGGGGCGGACACTGAAGCTTTCTTT. Translated: CASKLTGHGADTEAFF.

This clonotype was recorded a few times. One end of the junction varies from germline; a read error may be responsible. The genes are TRBV7-2 and TRBJ2-3; either TRBD1 or TRBD2 may fit D (7 bases each). This CDR3 contains 17 residues. The germline V gene encodes CDR1 SGHTA and CDR2 FQGNSA. This CDR3 reads CASSSTKSGTDTDTQYF. For the CDR3, the DNA is TGCGCCAGCAGCTCCACAAAAAGCGGGACAGACACAGATACGCAGTATTTT.

This chain's CDR3 is CASSVEWGGVNTGELFF. CDR3 sequence (DNA): TGTGCCAGCAGCGTGGAGTGGGGGGGCGTAAACACCGGGGAGCTGTTTTTT. V and J are TRBV9 and TRBJ2-2; possibly TRBD2 for D (7 bases). The CDR3 is 17 amino acids. The germline V gene has CDR1 SGDLS and CDR2 YYNGEE. Trimming shortened V by 2 bases and J by 2 bases, and 16 bases separated the two germline ends. Drawing the rest from reference TRBV9 and TRBJ2-2, the complete variable domain is DSGVTQTPKHLITATGQRVTLRCSPRSGDLSVYWYQQSLDQGLQFLIQYYNGEERAKGNILERFSAQQFPDLHSELNLSSLELGDSALYFCASSVEWGGVNTGELFFGEGSRLTVL.

CDR3 protein: CASSSRRDRVEEQYF. The CDR3 DNA is TGTGCCAGCAGTTCCCGCCGGGACAGGGTGGAAGAGCAGTACTTC. The chain has TRBV25-1 and TRBJ2-7; 9 bases agree with TRBD1. Germline CDR1 is MGHDK and CDR2 is SYGVNS. The CDR3 has 15 residues. The ends lost 5 bases at V and 7 bases at J; junction bases unmatched: 12.

This clonotype was counted many times. The chain is built from TRBV6-2 or TRBV6-3 and TRBJ1-5; TRBD1 matches at 8 bases. The germline CDR1 and CDR2 sequences are MNHEY and SVGEGT. Trimming at V came to 0 bases and at J to 4 bases, leaving 2 bases not matched to a gene. There are 15 residues in the CDR3. CDR3 bases: TGTGCCAGCAGTTACTCGACAGGGGCTAATCAGCCCCAGCATTTT. This sequence encodes CASSYSTGANQPQHF.

This chain joins TRBV5-6 and TRBJ1-6, with D possibly matching TRBD1 (5 bases). V was cut by 5 bases and J by 5 bases, with 20 bases left in between. This CDR3 is 17 amino acids long. Germline CDR1 SGHDT, CDR2 YYEEEE. The CDR3 loop is CASSYTGHTVDNSPLHF. Written as DNA, the CDR3 is TGTGCCAGCAGTTACACTGGACATACAGTAGATAATTCACCCCTCCACTTT.

This clonotype was detected ten times or more. The CDR3 protein is CASSVQRASYEQYF. For the CDR3, the DNA is TGTGCCAGCAGTGTACAGAGGGCGTCCTACGAGCAGTACTTC. This chain connects TRBV2 to TRBJ2-7, with a weak D call TRBD2 (5 bases). CDR3 length equals 14 residues. CDR1 is SNHLY and CDR2 is FYNNEI in the germline V gene. V dropped 4 bases and J dropped 1 base, with 11 bases sitting between them. Together with reference TRBV2 and TRBJ2-7, the CDR3 gives the full variable domain: EPEVTQTPSHQVTQMGQEVILRCVPISNHLYFYWYRQILGQKVEFLVSFYNNEISEKSEIFDDQFSVERPDGSNFTLKIRSTKLEDSAMYFCASSVQRASYEQYFGPGTRLTVT.

The J gene is TRBJ2-7, the V gene TRBV7-2, with D possibly being TRBD2 (5 bases). With 1 base removed from V and 5 bases from J, the gap between germline ends came to 12 bases. The CDR3 runs to 14 residues. Per germline, CDR1 SGHTA and CDR2 FQGNSA. CDR3 region: CASSLGVNGDEQYF. In DNA, the CDR3 is TGTGCCAGCAGCTTAGGGGTTAACGGGGACGAGCAGTACTTC.

This rearrangement joins TRBV5-4 to TRBJ1-4, with D uncertain. V lost 0 bases and J lost 1, with 4 bases in between. The CDR3 is 14 amino acids. Germline CDR1 is SGHNT and CDR2 is YYREEE (reference sequence). Here the CDR3 reads CASSLAETNEKLFF. CDR3 sequence (DNA): TGTGCCAGCAGCTTGGCCGAAACTAATGAAAAACTGTTTTTT.

The sample holds many counts of this clonotype. The V call is TRBV11-2, the J call TRBJ1-5; a possible D gene is TRBD1 (5 bases). The CDR3 totals 14 residues. From germline, CDR1 is SGHAT and CDR2 FQNNGV. V was trimmed by 5 bases and J by 3 bases, leaving 11 bases between them. The CDR3 DNA reads TGTGCCAGCAGCCAGGGACGCCTCAATCAGCCCCAGCATTTT. It is translated as CASSQGRLNQPQHF.

This clonotype appeared many times. The chain combines TRBV13 with TRBJ1-1, with D unresolved. From germline, CDR1 is PRHDT and CDR2 FYEKMQ (reference sequence). CDR3 size: 14 residues. Trimming removed 0 bases at V and 4 bases at J, with 9 bases between. The CDR3 here is CASSLGVDSTEAFF. The CDR3 DNA sequence: TGTGCCAGCAGCTTAGGTGTCGATAGCACTGAAGCTTTCTTT. Filled out from reference TRBV13 and TRBJ1-1, the complete variable domain reads AAGVIQSPRHLIKEKRETATLKCYPIPRHDTVYWYQQGPGQDPQFLISFYEKMQSDKGSIPDRFSAQQFSDYHSELNMSSLELGDSALYFCASSLGVDSTEAFFGQGTRLTVV.

This sequence joins TRBV4-1 and TRBJ2-7, with D uncertain. The CDR3 is made up of 13 amino acids. The ends were cut back, 1 base at V and 6 bases at J, with 10 bases in the middle. Germline CDR1 MGHRA, CDR2 YSYEKL. CDR3 protein: CASSQVRATEQYF. In DNA, the CDR3 is TGCGCCAGCAGCCAAGTTCGGGCAACCGAGCAGTACTTC.

This clonotype has ten or more counts. This chain's CDR3 is CASSSTDEYEQYF. CDR3 nucleotides: TGTGCCAGCAGTTCCACTGACGAGTACGAGCAGTACTTC. The chain employs TRBV27 and TRBJ2-7; D is unclear. With 4 bases removed from V and 4 bases from J, the gap between germline ends came to 11 bases. The CDR3 spans 13 residues. Germline CDR1 is MNHEY and CDR2 is SMNVEV (reference sequence).

This clonotype was detected ten times or more. This sequence joins TRBV27 and TRBJ2-7; 13 bases map to TRBD2. Germline CDR1 reads MNHEY; CDR2 reads SMNVEV (reference sequence). The ends lost 5 bases at V and 7 bases at J; junction bases unmatched: 11. CDR3 length equals 16 residues. The CDR3 spells CASSPWTSGSIWEQYF. The CDR3 nucleotides are TGTGCCAGCAGTCCATGGACTAGCGGGAGTATCTGGGAGCAGTACTTC.

This clonotype showed up many times. The chain employs TRBV20-1 and TRBJ2-5, with 7 bases that match TRBD1. V was clipped by 1 base and J by 5 bases; unmatched bases: 10. Germline CDR1 DFQATT, CDR2 SNEGSKA (reference sequence). The CDR3 extends over 15 amino acids. For the CDR3, the DNA is TGCAGTGCTAGAGGACAGGGATGGGGTCCGGAGACCCAGTACTTC. It codes for CSARGQGWGPETQYF.

This clonotype has only a few counts. The chain carries TRBV20-1 and TRBJ1-4; D remains unclear. V lost 2 bases and J lost 7, with 23 bases in between. Looked up from germline, CDR1 is DFQATT and CDR2 is SNEGSKA (reference sequence). The CDR3 has 17 amino acids. The CDR3 spells CSARSQGPMRVTEKLFF. The CDR3 nucleotides are TGCAGTGCTAGATCCCAAGGGCCGATGAGGGTTACTGAAAAACTGTTTTTT.

This clonotype has more than one count but fewer than ten. V gene TRBV5-4 combines with J gene TRBJ1-2, with unresolved D. There are 14 residues in the CDR3. The germline V gene has CDR1 SGHNT and CDR2 YYREEE (reference sequence). Trimming pared 4 bases from V and 0 bases from J, leaving 10 bases between. CDR3 amino acids: CASSHYPANYGYTF. In nucleotides, the CDR3 is TGTGCCAGCAGCCATTACCCAGCTAACTATGGCTACACCTTC.

This clonotype has at least ten counts. The rearrangement links TRBV2 to TRBJ2-7, with TRBD1 matching 7 bases. Germline V CDR1 and CDR2: SNHLY, FYNNEI. With 3 bases clipped from V and 1 base from J, the junction kept 3 bases outside the gene matches. The CDR3 covers 14 residues. Here the CDR3 reads CASSDGTESYEQYF. The CDR3 DNA sequence: TGTGCCAGCAGTGATGGGACAGAATCCTACGAGCAGTACTTC.

Only a few counts were recorded for this clonotype. This rearrangement joins TRBV15 to TRBJ1-5; D gene unclear. The CDR3 consists of 18 residues. Germline-derived CDR1 and CDR2 are LNHNV and YYDKDF (reference sequence). The V end lost 0 bases, the J end lost 0 bases, and 15 bases lay between the germline ends. The CDR3 DNA reads as TGTGCCACCAGCAGAGATCCGACGGCCACATATAGCAATCAGCCCCAGCATTTT. Protein: CATSRDPTATYSNQPQHF.

The V and J genes are TRBV11-2 and TRBJ2-1, with D hard to call. CDR3 length: 12 residues. Germline V gene lookup returns CDR1 SGHAT and CDR2 FQNNGV. V lost 4 bases, J lost 9 bases, and 10 bases lay in between. The CDR3 DNA sequence: TGTGCCAGCAGCTACTCCTATGGTGAGCAGTTCTTC. This encodes CASSYSYGEQFF.

This clonotype occurred many times. CDR3 DNA sequence: TGTGCCAGCAGCTTACCCGGGACAGGGTATGAAAAACTGTTTTTT. Its translation is CASSLPGTGYEKLFF. The J gene is TRBJ1-4, the V gene TRBV7-9; 9 positions match TRBD1. Germline V CDR1 and CDR2: SEHNR, FQNEAQ (reference sequence). The CDR3 contains 15 residues. V was pared by 2 bases and J by 6 bases, with 4 bases of the junction left unmatched.

The CDR3 coding sequence is TGTGCCAGCAGTGAAGTGGGACTAGAGCAGTTCTTC. Protein sequence: CASSEVGLEQFF. The chain combines TRBV6-2 or TRBV6-3 with TRBJ2-1, with 7 bases identical to TRBD2. The CDR3 length is 12 residues. The V and J ends lost 5 bases and 10 bases, in that order; junction bases with no gene match: 5. CDR1 is MNHEY and CDR2 is SVGEGT in the germline V gene.

Ten or more counts support this clonotype. The chain is built from TRBV11-2 and TRBJ2-7; no firm D call. CDR3 size: 13 residues. CDR1 and CDR2 from the germline V gene are SGHAT and FQNNGV. V was cut by 0 bases and J by 3 bases, with 6 bases left in between. The CDR3 protein is CASSLESFYEQYF. Written as DNA, the CDR3 is TGTGCCAGCAGCTTAGAATCTTTCTACGAGCAGTACTTC.

V usage is TRBV19 and J usage is TRBJ2-2; D possibly corresponds to TRBD2 (5 bases). This CDR3 has 15 residues. V lost 6 bases and J lost 5, with 16 bases in between. Germline values: CDR1 LNHDA, CDR2 SQIVND (reference sequence). The CDR3 loop is CASSPFGEGTGELFF. CDR3 DNA: TGTGCCAGTAGCCCCTTCGGGGAAGGAACCGGGGAGCTGTTTTTT. Drawing the rest from reference TRBV19 and TRBJ2-2, the complete variable domain is DGGITQSPKYLFRKEGQNVTLSCEQNLNHDAMYWYRQDPGQGLRLIYYSQIVNDFQKGDIAEGYSVSREKKESFPLTVTSAQKNPTAFYLCASSPFGEGTGELFFGEGSRLTVL.

This clonotype has a count of ten or more. The rearrangement uses TRBV29-1 and TRBJ2-7; no clear D. From germline, CDR1 is SQVTM and CDR2 ANQGSEA. Deletions cut 6 bases from V and 4 bases from J, with 16 bases between. This CDR3 contains 13 residues. CDR3: CSVADPTNYEQYF. CDR3 sequence (DNA): TGCAGCGTCGCGGACCCTACAAATTACGAGCAGTACTTC.

This clonotype was observed a handful of times. V and J are TRBV5-1 and TRBJ2-5; possibly TRBD1 or TRBD2 for D (5 bases each). Germline values: CDR1 SGHRS, CDR2 YFSETQ. The CDR3 is 15 residues long. Trimming pared 3 bases from V and 5 bases from J, leaving 17 bases between. The chain's CDR3 is CASSSGTLPEETQYF. DNA of the CDR3: TGCGCCAGCAGCTCCGGGACCCTGCCCGAGGAGACCCAGTACTTC.

There are a few counts of this clonotype. V usage is TRBV9 and J usage is TRBJ1-6, with 7 bases fitting TRBD1. CDR3 length: 16 residues. Germline values: CDR1 SGDLS, CDR2 YYNGEE. With V trimmed by 2 bases and J by 5 bases, 7 bases remained unmatched. In nucleotides, the CDR3 is TGTGCCAGCAGCGTCAGTCCCGGGACAGATAATTCACCCCTCCACTTT. This translates into CASSVSPGTDNSPLHF.

Comments on this clonotype: A much larger clone lies one base from this, so it may be a read error. The rearrangement joins TRBV2 to TRBJ2-7; weak D call: TRBD2 (6 bases). CDR3 length: 14 residues. CDR1 is SNHLY and CDR2 is FYNNEI in the germline V gene. CDR3: CASSALLADYGQYF. The CDR3 DNA reads TGTGCCAGCAGTGCCCTACTAGCAGACTACGGGCAGTACTTC. The variable domain in full, with the rest retrieved from reference TRBV2 and TRBJ2-7, is EPEVTQTPSHQVTQMGQEVILRCVPISNHLYFYWYRQILGQKVEFLVSFYNNEISEKSEIFDDQFSVERPDGSNFTLKIRSTKLEDSAMYFCASSALLADYGQYFGPGTRLTVT.

This clonotype occurred a few times. V gene TRBV19 combines with J gene TRBJ2-7, with TRBD2 as a possible D gene (5 bases). This CDR3 spans 14 amino acids. V lost 5 bases to trimming and J lost 5 bases, with 16 bases between them. Germline-derived CDR1 and CDR2 are LNHDA and SQIVND (reference sequence). CDR3 DNA: TGTGCCAGTAGTCGGCTGACGGGGTTTGACGAGCAGTACTTC. Encoded protein: CASSRLTGFDEQYF. Using reference TRBV19 and TRBJ2-7 for the parts outside the CDR3, the full variable domain is DGGITQSPKYLFRKEGQNVTLSCEQNLNHDAMYWYRQDPGQGLRLIYYSQIVNDFQKGDIAEGYSVSREKKESFPLTVTSAQKNPTAFYLCASSRLTGFDEQYFGPGTRLTVT.

This chain uses TRBV20-1 with TRBJ2-1, with TRBD2 matching over 12 bases. The CDR3 consists of 14 residues. Germline CDR1 is DFQATT and CDR2 is SNEGSKA (reference sequence). Trimming cost V 4 bases and J 7 bases; bases outside gene matches: 5. The CDR3: CSATQTSGRNEQFF. DNA for the CDR3: TGCAGTGCTACCCAGACTAGCGGGAGAAATGAGCAGTTCTTC.

The chain is built from TRBV20-1 and TRBJ2-7; 13 nucleotides align to TRBD2. The CDR3 totals 15 residues. The V gene's germline CDR1 is DFQATT and CDR2 SNEGSKA (reference sequence). With V trimmed by 1 base and J by 3 bases, 3 bases remained unmatched. As DNA, the CDR3 is TGCAGTGCTAGAGCACTAGCGGGAGGGGGCTACGAGCAGTACTTC. It is translated as CSARALAGGGYEQYF.